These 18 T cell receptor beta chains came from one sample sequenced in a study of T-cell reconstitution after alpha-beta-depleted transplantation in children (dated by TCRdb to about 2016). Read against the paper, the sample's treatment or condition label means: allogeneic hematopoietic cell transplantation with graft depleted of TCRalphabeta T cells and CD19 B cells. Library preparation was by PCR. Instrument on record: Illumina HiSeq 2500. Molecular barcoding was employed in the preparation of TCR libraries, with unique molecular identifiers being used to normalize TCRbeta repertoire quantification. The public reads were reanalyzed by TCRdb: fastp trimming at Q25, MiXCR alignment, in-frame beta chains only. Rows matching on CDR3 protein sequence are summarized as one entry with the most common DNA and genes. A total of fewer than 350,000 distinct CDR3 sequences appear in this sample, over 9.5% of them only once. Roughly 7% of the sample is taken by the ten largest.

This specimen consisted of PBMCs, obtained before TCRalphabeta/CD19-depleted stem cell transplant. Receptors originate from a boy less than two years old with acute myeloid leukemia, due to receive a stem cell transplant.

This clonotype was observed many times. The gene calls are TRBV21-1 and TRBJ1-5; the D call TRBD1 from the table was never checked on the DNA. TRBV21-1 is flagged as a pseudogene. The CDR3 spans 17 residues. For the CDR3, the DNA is TGTGCCAGCAGCAAAGTTTGTTCGACAGGGGACAATCAGCCCCAGCATTTT. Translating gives CASSKVCSTGDNQPQHF.

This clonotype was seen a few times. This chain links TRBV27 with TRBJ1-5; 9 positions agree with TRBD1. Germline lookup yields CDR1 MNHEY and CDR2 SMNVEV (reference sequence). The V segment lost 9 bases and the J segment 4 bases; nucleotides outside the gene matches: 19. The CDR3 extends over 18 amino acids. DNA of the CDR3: TGTGCCAGTGGGGGACAGGGAGGCGTGTTGAGGGAAAATCAGCCCCAGCATTTT. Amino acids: CASGGQGGVLRENQPQHF.

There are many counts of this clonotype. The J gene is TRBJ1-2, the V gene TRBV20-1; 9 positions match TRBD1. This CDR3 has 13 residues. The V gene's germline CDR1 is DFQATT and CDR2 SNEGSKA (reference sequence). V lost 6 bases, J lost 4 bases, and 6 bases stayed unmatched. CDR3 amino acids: CSALEQGAYGYTF. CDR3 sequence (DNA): TGCAGTGCCCTCGAACAGGGGGCCTATGGCTACACCTTC.

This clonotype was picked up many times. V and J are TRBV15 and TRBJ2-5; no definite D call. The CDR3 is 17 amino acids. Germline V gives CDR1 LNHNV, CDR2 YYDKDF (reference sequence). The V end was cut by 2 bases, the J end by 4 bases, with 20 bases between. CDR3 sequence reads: CATSRQSPSLRSETQYF. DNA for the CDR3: TGTGCCACCAGCAGACAGTCCCCTTCACTCAGGTCAGAGACCCAGTACTTC.

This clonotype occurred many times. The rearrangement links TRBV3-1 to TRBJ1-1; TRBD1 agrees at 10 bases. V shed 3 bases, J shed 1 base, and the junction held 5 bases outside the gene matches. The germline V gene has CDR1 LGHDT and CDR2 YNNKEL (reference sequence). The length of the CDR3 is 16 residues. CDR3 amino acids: CASSQTGGAWNTEAFF. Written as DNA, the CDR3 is TGTGCCAGCAGCCAGACAGGGGGCGCGTGGAACACTGAAGCTTTCTTT.

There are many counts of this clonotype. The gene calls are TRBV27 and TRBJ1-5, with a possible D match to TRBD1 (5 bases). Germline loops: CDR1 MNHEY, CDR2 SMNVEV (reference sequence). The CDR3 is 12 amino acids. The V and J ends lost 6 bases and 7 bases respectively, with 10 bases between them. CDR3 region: CASRRGGQPQHF. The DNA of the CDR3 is TGTGCCAGCAGGAGGGGTGGCCAGCCCCAGCATTTT.

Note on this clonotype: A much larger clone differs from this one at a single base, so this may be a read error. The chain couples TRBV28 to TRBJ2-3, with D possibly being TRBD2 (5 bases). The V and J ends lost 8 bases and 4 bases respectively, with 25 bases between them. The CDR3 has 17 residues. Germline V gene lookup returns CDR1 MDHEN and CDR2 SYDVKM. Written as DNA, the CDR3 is TGTGCCAGCTGTGCAATACCGACTACCGGGTTCCCAGATACGCAGTATTTT. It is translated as CASCAIPTTGFPDTQYF.

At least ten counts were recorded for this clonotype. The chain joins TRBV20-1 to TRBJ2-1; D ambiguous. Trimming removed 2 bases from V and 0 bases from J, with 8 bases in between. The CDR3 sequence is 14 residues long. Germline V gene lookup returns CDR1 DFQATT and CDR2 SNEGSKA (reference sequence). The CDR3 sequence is CSARQPSSYNEQFF. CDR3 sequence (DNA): TGCAGTGCTAGACAGCCCAGCTCCTACAATGAGCAGTTCTTC.

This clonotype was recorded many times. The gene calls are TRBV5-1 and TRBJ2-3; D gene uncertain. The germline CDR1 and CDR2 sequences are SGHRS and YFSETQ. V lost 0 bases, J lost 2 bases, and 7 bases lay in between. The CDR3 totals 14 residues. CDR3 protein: CASSLESVTDTQYF. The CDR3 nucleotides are TGCGCCAGCAGCTTGGAGTCTGTCACAGATACGCAGTATTTT.

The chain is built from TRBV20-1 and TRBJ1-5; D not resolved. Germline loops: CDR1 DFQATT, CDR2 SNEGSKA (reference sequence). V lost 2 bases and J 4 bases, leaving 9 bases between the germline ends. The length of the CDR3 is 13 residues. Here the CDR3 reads CSARPRPNQPQHF. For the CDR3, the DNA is TGCAGTGCTAGACCACGCCCTAATCAGCCCCAGCATTTT.

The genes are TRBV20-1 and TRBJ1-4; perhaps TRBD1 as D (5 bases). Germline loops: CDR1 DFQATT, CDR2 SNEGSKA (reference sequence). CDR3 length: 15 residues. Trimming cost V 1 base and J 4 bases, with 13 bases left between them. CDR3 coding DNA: TGCAGTGCTAGAGCCCCGGGACTGCTTAATGAAAAACTGTTTTTT. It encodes CSARAPGLLNEKLFF.

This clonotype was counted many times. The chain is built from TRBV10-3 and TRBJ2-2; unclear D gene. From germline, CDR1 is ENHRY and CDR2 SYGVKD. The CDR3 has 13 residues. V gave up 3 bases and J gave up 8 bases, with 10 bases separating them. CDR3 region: CAISEPVEGELFF. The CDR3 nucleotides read TGTGCCATCAGTGAACCCGTAGAAGGGGAGCTGTTTTTT.

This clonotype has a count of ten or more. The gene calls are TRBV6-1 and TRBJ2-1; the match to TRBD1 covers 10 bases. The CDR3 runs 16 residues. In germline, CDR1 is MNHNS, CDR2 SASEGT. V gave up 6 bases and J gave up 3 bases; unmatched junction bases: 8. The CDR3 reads CASSTTGTGDYNEQFF. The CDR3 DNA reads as TGTGCCAGCAGCACCACCGGGACAGGGGACTACAATGAGCAGTTCTTC.

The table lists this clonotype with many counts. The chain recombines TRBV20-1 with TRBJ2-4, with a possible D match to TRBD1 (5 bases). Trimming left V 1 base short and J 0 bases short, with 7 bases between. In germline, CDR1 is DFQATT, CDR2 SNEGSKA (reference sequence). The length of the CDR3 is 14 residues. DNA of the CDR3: TGCAGTGCTAGAGTGACAGTAGCCAAAAACATTCAGTACTTC. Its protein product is CSARVTVAKNIQYF.

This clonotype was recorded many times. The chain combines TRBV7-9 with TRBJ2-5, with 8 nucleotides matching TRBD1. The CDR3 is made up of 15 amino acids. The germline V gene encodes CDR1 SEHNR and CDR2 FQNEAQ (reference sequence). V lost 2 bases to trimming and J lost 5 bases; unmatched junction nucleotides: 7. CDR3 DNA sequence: TGTGCCAGCAGCTTAAACGGACAGGGACGGGAGACCCAGTACTTC. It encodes CASSLNGQGRETQYF. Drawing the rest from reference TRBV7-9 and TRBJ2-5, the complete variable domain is DTGVSQNPRHKITKRGQNVTFRCDPISEHNRLYWYRQTLGQGPEFLTYFQNEAQLEKSRLLSDRFSAERPKGSFSTLEIQRTEQGDSAMYLCASSLNGQGRETQYFGPGTRLLVL.

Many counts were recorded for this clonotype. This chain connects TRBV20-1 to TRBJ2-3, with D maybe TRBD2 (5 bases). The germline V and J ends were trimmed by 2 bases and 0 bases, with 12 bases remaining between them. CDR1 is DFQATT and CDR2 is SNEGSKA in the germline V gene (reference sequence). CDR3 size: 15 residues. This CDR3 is CSARYPSPSTDTQYF. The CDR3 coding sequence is TGCAGTGCTAGATACCCTAGCCCTAGCACAGATACGCAGTATTTT.

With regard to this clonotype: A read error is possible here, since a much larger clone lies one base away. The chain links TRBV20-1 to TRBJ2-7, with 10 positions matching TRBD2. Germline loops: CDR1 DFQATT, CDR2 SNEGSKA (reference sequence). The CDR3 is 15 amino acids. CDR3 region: CSASPSGGGSYGQYF. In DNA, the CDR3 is TGCAGTGCTTCTCCTAGCGGGGGAGGGTCCTACGGGCAGTACTTC.

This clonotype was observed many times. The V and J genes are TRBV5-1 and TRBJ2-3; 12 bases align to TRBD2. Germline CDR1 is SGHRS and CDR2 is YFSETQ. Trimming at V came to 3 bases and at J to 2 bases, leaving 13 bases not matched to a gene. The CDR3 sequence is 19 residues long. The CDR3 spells CASSSPTSGRPHYTDTQYF. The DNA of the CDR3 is TGCGCCAGCAGCTCCCCGACTAGCGGGAGACCCCACTACACAGATACGCAGTATTTT.